The 32 T cell receptor beta chains reported below all come from one sample, sequenced in a study of blood T cell repertoires in COVID-19. Here immunoSEQ multiplex PCR was the method, and the copy in TCRdb shows in-frame clones only, minus some. The sample records roughly 120,000 clones, over 85% being singletons. Sequences were obtained from peripheral blood. Receptor source: a man between 60 and 75 years old with COVID-19, enrolled during active disease.

The rearrangement uses TRBV3-1 (or the pseudogene TRBV3-2) and TRBJ2-2; 12 positions match TRBD1. V was clipped by 5 bases and J by 2 bases; unmatched bases: 9. The CDR3 runs to 18 residues. Germline CDR1 reads LGHDT; CDR2 reads YNNKEL (reference sequence). The CDR3 nucleotides are TGTGCCAGCAGCTACCTATACGGGACAGGGGGCAACACCGGGGAGCTGTTTTTT. Protein product: CASSYLYGTGGNTGELFF.

The rearrangement uses TRBV3-1 (or the pseudogene TRBV3-2) and TRBJ2-7; TRBD1 is a possible D gene (5 bases). Germline V gene lookup returns CDR1 LGHDT and CDR2 YNNKEL (reference sequence). The CDR3 length is 14 residues. V was clipped by 0 bases and J by 2 bases, with 8 bases between them. The CDR3 nucleotides are TGTGCCAGCAGCCAAGAGGCAGGGACCTACGAGCAGTACTTC. It specifies CASSQEAGTYEQYF.

The gene calls are TRBV19 and TRBJ1-1; D remains ambiguous. The germline V gene has CDR1 LNHDA and CDR2 SQIVND (reference sequence). Trimming cost V 9 bases and J 1 base, with 12 bases left between them. CDR3 size: 13 residues. In DNA, the CDR3 is TGTGCCAGCCAAACTTCTAAGAACACTGAAGCTTTCTTT. This gives the protein CASQTSKNTEAFF.

V usage is TRBV30 and J usage is TRBJ1-5, with D perhaps matching TRBD1 (6 bases). The CDR3 runs 13 residues. Germline V CDR1 and CDR2: GTSNPN, SVGIG (reference sequence). Trimming left V 4 bases short and J 7 bases short, with 14 bases between. DNA for the CDR3: TGTGCCTGGACCGGCAGGGGCCAGCAGCCCCAGCATTTT. Translated: CAWTGRGQQPQHF.

The J gene is TRBJ2-7, the V gene TRBV28, with TRBD1 matching 7 bases. Unmatched junction bases numbered 3, after V lost 6 bases and J lost 1 base. This CDR3 has 13 amino acids. Germline lookup yields CDR1 MDHEN and CDR2 SYDVKM. CDR3 DNA sequence: TGTGCCAGCAGATCGGGACAGTCCTACGAGCAGTACTTC. It encodes CASRSGQSYEQYF. Drawing the rest from reference TRBV28 and TRBJ2-7, the complete variable domain is DVKVTQSSRYLVKRTGEKVFLECVQDMDHENMFWYRQDPGLGLRLIYFSYDVKMKEKGDIPEGYSVSREKKERFSLILESASTNQTSMYLCASRSGQSYEQYFGPGTRLTVT.

The chain uses TRBV7-8 and TRBJ2-5; 10 positions agree with TRBD1. In germline, CDR1 is SGHVS, CDR2 FQNEAQ. The CDR3 sequence is 17 residues long. With V trimmed by 4 bases and J by 3 bases, 11 bases remained unmatched. CDR3 nucleotide sequence: TGTGCCAGCAGCTCCTACAGGACAGGGGGATACGAAGAGACCCAGTACTTC. Its protein is CASSSYRTGGYEETQYF.

In DNA form, the CDR3 reads TGTGCCAGCAGCACCGGACTCCTCTACGAGCAGTACTTC. Residues: CASSTGLLYEQYF. The gene calls are TRBV28 and TRBJ2-7, with D possibly TRBD2 on 5 matching bases. The CDR3 has 13 residues. Trimming took 6 bases from V and 3 from J, leaving 12 bases between them. The germline V gene encodes CDR1 MDHEN and CDR2 SYDVKM.

The chain couples TRBV29-1 to TRBJ1-4, with D hard to call. Looked up from germline, CDR1 is SQVTM and CDR2 is ANQGSEA. The CDR3 has 15 residues. V dropped 1 base and J dropped 1 base, with 10 bases sitting between them. The CDR3 DNA is TGCAGCGTTGAAGTCCAAACGCGAACTAATGAAAAACTGTTTTTT. This sequence encodes CSVEVQTRTNEKLFF.

This clone is a singleton in its sample. V usage is TRBV4-1 and J usage is TRBJ2-7; 10 positions agree with TRBD1. Germline CDR1 is MGHRA and CDR2 is YSYEKL. V was clipped by 3 bases and J by 3 bases; unmatched bases: 5. This CDR3 has 15 residues. This CDR3 is CASSQRDRGGYEQYF. The CDR3 DNA is TGCGCCAGCAGCCAGAGGGACAGGGGAGGCTACGAGCAGTACTTC.

The rearrangement links TRBV5-1 to TRBJ2-7; D possibly corresponds to TRBD2 (6 bases). The V end was cut by 7 bases, the J end by 3 bases, with 17 bases between. The CDR3 has 14 residues. Germline CDR1 is SGHRS and CDR2 is YFSETQ. The CDR3 DNA is TGCGCCAGCGCCCCCAGTAGCGGCAGCTACGAGCAGTACTTC. Translation: CASAPSSGSYEQYF.

The chain carries TRBV27 and TRBJ2-3; a possible D gene is TRBD1 (5 bases). The V end lost 3 bases, the J end lost 4 bases, and 11 bases lay between the germline ends. Germline CDR1 reads MNHEY; CDR2 reads SMNVEV (reference sequence). This CDR3 spans 14 amino acids. In DNA, the CDR3 is TGTGCCAGCAGTTTTAGGGGTAGGGCAGATACGCAGTATTTT. Amino acid sequence: CASSFRGRADTQYF.

The J gene is TRBJ2-6, the V gene TRBV5-8; D gene uncertain. The ends were cut back, 9 bases at V and 4 bases at J, with 11 bases in the middle. The CDR3 sequence is 13 residues long. Germline loops: CDR1 SGHTS, CDR2 YDEGEE. In nucleotides, the CDR3 is TGTGCCACCGAGCTCCTAGGGGCCAACGTCCTGACTTTC. Encoded protein: CATELLGANVLTF.

This chain connects TRBV28 to TRBJ2-3; tentatively, D is TRBD2 (6 bases). The CDR3 spans 15 residues. Trimming shortened V by 5 bases and J by 6 bases, and 18 bases separated the two germline ends. Germline V gives CDR1 MDHEN, CDR2 SYDVKM. This CDR3 is CASSPRGTVGDTQYF. DNA for the CDR3: TGTGCCAGCAGTCCCCGGGGGACCGTTGGGGATACGCAGTATTTT.

The CDR3 nucleotides read TGTGCCAGCAGTCCCAAAAGGGCGGGGGGCACTGAAGCTTTCTTT. Protein product: CASSPKRAGGTEAFF. The chain recombines TRBV3-1 (or the pseudogene TRBV3-2) with TRBJ1-1; weak D call: TRBD1 (5 bases). CDR1 is LGHDT, CDR2 YNNKEL, per germline (reference sequence). V was shortened by 6 bases and J by 4 bases, with 18 bases between the two germline ends. The CDR3 length is 15 residues.

The V gene is TRBV7-3, the J gene TRBJ1-3, with unresolved D. The CDR3 is 13 residues long. Trimming removed 4 bases at V and 4 bases at J, with 8 bases between. Per the germline V gene, CDR1 is SGHTA and CDR2 is FQGTGA. The CDR3 sequence is CASSSPGGNTIYF. The CDR3 region has the DNA TGTGCCAGCAGCTCTCCGGGAGGAAACACCATATATTTT.

J is TRBJ1-2 and V is TRBV7-9; weak D call: TRBD1 (6 bases). Germline V CDR1 and CDR2: SEHNR, FQNEAQ (reference sequence). This CDR3 is built from 15 residues. V was clipped by 6 bases and J by 0 bases, with 14 bases between them. The CDR3: CASRNGQSPNYGYTF. The CDR3 nucleotides are TGTGCCAGCAGGAATGGACAGTCCCCTAACTATGGCTACACCTTC. The variable domain in full, with the rest retrieved from reference TRBV7-9 and TRBJ1-2, is DTGVSQNPRHKITKRGQNVTFRCDPISEHNRLYWYRQTLGQGPEFLTYFQNEAQLEKSRLLSDRFSAERPKGSFSTLEIQRTEQGDSAMYLCASRNGQSPNYGYTFGSGTRLTVV.

The rearrangement joins TRBV24-1 to TRBJ2-1; possibly TRBD2 for D (5 bases). V lost 2 bases to trimming and J lost 3 bases, with 16 bases between them. Per the germline V gene, CDR1 is KGHDR and CDR2 is SFDVKD. This CDR3 spans 17 amino acids. CDR3 sequence: CATSDSRSGNYYNEQFF. CDR3 bases: TGTGCCACCAGTGATTCTCGAAGCGGAAATTACTACAATGAGCAGTTCTTC.

The chain employs TRBV11-3 and TRBJ1-2; 7 bases are shared with TRBD1. CDR1 SGHNT and CDR2 YENEEA come from the germline V gene. The CDR3 runs 13 residues. Losses at the gene ends were 5 bases for V and 6 bases for J; bases not matched to a gene: 6. Here the CDR3 DNA reads TGTGCCAGCAGCCCCGGGACAGTAAATGGCTACACCTTC. Protein: CASSPGTVNGYTF.

This sequence joins TRBV16 and TRBJ1-2, with D uncertain. The length of the CDR3 is 13 residues. In germline, CDR1 is KGHSY, CDR2 FQNENV. V dropped 6 bases and J dropped 0 bases, with 8 bases sitting between them. The CDR3 loop is CASSPQTNYGYTF. The CDR3 DNA is TGTGCCAGCAGTCCCCAGACTAACTATGGCTACACCTTC.

This chain links TRBV29-1 with TRBJ2-2, with 8 bases aligning to TRBD2. The junction had 5 bases not matched to a gene; V was cut back by 6 bases and J by 5 bases. Germline V gives CDR1 SQVTM, CDR2 ANQGSEA. This CDR3 region has 13 residues. In DNA, the CDR3 is TGCAGCGTAGCCCGCGGGGGGACCGGGGAGCTGTTTTTT. Its translation: CSVARGGTGELFF.

The chain is built from TRBV4-2 and TRBJ1-4, with D possibly being TRBD1 (5 bases). The length of the CDR3 is 14 residues. Trimming removed 1 base at V and 8 bases at J, with 11 bases between. Per the germline V gene, CDR1 is LGHNA and CDR2 is YNFKEQ. In nucleotides, the CDR3 is TGTGCCAGCAGCCAAGTGAAGGGGTTAGAAAAACTGTTTTTT. It specifies CASSQVKGLEKLFF.

The rearrangement joins TRBV5-1 to TRBJ2-7, with 9 bases lining up with TRBD1. This CDR3 is 15 amino acids long. Germline CDR1 is SGHRS and CDR2 is YFSETQ. With 4 bases clipped from V and 1 base from J, the junction kept 6 bases outside the gene matches. The CDR3 DNA sequence: TGCGCCAGCAGCCCGGGACAGGGCATGTCCTACGAGCAGTACTTC. Its protein is CASSPGQGMSYEQYF.

This clone was seen only once. The gene calls are TRBV13 and TRBJ2-3; D perhaps matches TRBD1 (6 bases). V lost 5 bases and J lost 5, with 20 bases in between. Germline V gene data show CDR1 as PRHDT and CDR2 as FYEKMQ (reference sequence). This CDR3 comprises 16 residues. The CDR3: CASSQAWGRKQDTQYF. In DNA, the CDR3 is TGTGCCAGCAGCCAAGCGTGGGGGCGCAAACAAGATACGCAGTATTTT.

The V and J genes are TRBV7-2 and TRBJ2-7; D uncertain. The CDR3 runs 11 residues. CDR1 SGHTA and CDR2 FQGNSA come from the germline V gene. V was clipped by 2 bases and J by 7 bases, with 6 bases between them. DNA for the CDR3: TGTGCCAGCAGCTTACTGAGTGAGCAGTACTTC. As protein: CASSLLSEQYF.

V and J are TRBV5-1 and TRBJ2-3; 8 bases are shared with TRBD1. Germline CDR1 reads SGHRS; CDR2 reads YFSETQ. This CDR3 has 15 amino acids. V lost 4 bases, J lost 1 base, and 5 bases stayed unmatched. The CDR3 coding sequence is TGCGCCAGCAGCGTCGGACAGGGAGGCACAGATACGCAGTATTTT. Translated, it gives CASSVGQGGTDTQYF.

The chain is built from TRBV4-3 and TRBJ1-3, with TRBD1 as a possible D gene (5 bases). The CDR3 covers 15 residues. V was shortened by 2 bases and J by 9 bases, with 17 bases between the two germline ends. The germline gives CDR1 LGHNA, CDR2 YSLEER. CDR3 DNA: TGCGCCAGCAGCCAAAGGGACGGCCCCGGGGGCACCATATATTTT. It encodes CASSQRDGPGGTIYF.

This clone was seen a single time. This CDR3 reads CASSPLGSGGETQYF. The DNA of the CDR3 is TGTGCCAGCAGCCCCTTAGGGAGCGGAGGAGAGACCCAGTACTTC. The chain employs TRBV7-3 and TRBJ2-5, with D perhaps matching TRBD2 (5 bases). CDR3 length: 15 residues. The germline gives CDR1 SGHTA, CDR2 FQGTGA. Trimming stripped 5 bases from V and 4 bases from J, with 17 bases between.

This chain links TRBV2 with TRBJ2-7, with TRBD1 matching 8 bases. Trimming at V came to 11 bases and at J to 5 bases, leaving 11 bases not matched to a gene. The germline gives CDR1 SNHLY, CDR2 FYNNEI. The CDR3 is 13 amino acids. The CDR3: CAGRQGRAHEQYF. The CDR3 nucleotides read TGTGCCGGCCGACAGGGGCGGGCCCACGAGCAGTACTTC.

The V gene is TRBV3-1 (or the pseudogene TRBV3-2), the J gene TRBJ2-7; the match to TRBD2 covers 11 bases. The CDR3 runs to 15 residues. The trim removed 2 bases at V and 4 bases at J, leaving 4 bases unmatched. Germline CDR1 reads LGHDT; CDR2 reads YNNKEL (reference sequence). CDR3: CASSQFPSGRYEQYF. As DNA, the CDR3 is TGTGCCAGCAGCCAATTCCCTAGCGGGAGGTACGAGCAGTACTTC.

This chain links TRBV6-5 with TRBJ2-1; 9 bases match TRBD2. There are 16 residues in the CDR3. V was clipped by 4 bases and J by 3 bases; unmatched bases: 7. Looked up from germline, CDR1 is MNHEY and CDR2 is SVGAGI. The CDR3 DNA reads TGTGCCAGCAGTTCTATACCAGCGGGGGGCTACAATGAGCAGTTCTTC. Translated: CASSSIPAGGYNEQFF.

V gene TRBV7-6 combines with J gene TRBJ2-5; 11 nucleotides align to TRBD1. The CDR3 has 16 residues. J was trimmed by 4 bases and V by 9 bases; bases with no gene match: 13. From germline, CDR1 is SGHVS and CDR2 FNYEAQ. The CDR3 DNA follows: TGTGCCAGTGCCCAGGACCAGGGACAGGGGGGAGAGACCCAGTACTTC. Protein: CASAQDQGQGGETQYF.

The chain combines TRBV21-1 with TRBJ2-5; the table names TRBD1, a call not compared with the DNA. TRBV21-1 is reported as a pseudogene. This CDR3 is 15 amino acids long. The CDR3 DNA sequence: TGTGCCAGCAGCAAAAGGCCCGGACAGCAAGAGACCCAGTACTTC. Protein: CASSKRPGQQETQYF.